This is a list of T cell receptor beta chains from one sample in a study of beta chain features in type 1 diabetes. The repertoire was sequenced with immunoSEQ multiplex PCR; TCRdb's copy has only in-frame clones and lacks some. The data show 500,000 to 800,000 clones, over 10% seen once. Sequenced: naive CD4+ T cells from blood. The receptors were sampled from a man younger than 45 with type 1 diabetes. CDR3s leave out the opening cysteine and the closing phenylalanine or tryptophan. A D gene is named only where the DNA matches it firmly.

J | length | D | V | CDR3
TRBJ1-6 | 12 | . | TRBV2 | ASSTGVSNSPLH
TRBJ2-5 | 15 | . | TRBV14 | ASSQGTAHLLQETQY
TRBJ1-3 | 15 | . | TRBV2 | ASSEYTASLSGNTIY
TRBJ2-7 | 13 | . | TRBV6-5 | ASSLGGTPSYEQY
TRBJ1-2 | 14 | TRBD1 | TRBV4-3 | ASSQEPQDRGYGYT
TRBJ2-3 | 13 | . | TRBV10-3 | AISESDVASATQY
TRBJ2-2 | 11 | . | TRBV10-3 | AISGDPTGELF
TRBJ1-6 | 12 | TRBD1 | TRBV7-9 | ASSWGQNNSPLH
TRBJ1-4 | 9 | . | TRBV7-9 | ASSFRDGLF
TRBJ2-7 | 11 | . | TRBV18 | ASSPPGAGEQY
TRBJ2-1 | 11 | . | TRBV5-1 | ASSPRGNNEQF
TRBJ2-3 | 12 | . | TRBV5-1 | ASSLAGTPDTQY
TRBJ2-5 | 9 | . | TRBV28 | ATTRGETQY
TRBJ2-3 | 13 | . | TRBV9 | ASSPGGPSTDTQY
TRBJ1-3 | 13 | . | TRBV4-2 | ASSLTQGNGNTIY
TRBJ1-6 | 15 | . | TRBV15 | ATSTPTLQGFNSPLH
TRBJ2-5 | 12 | . | TRBV2 | ASRLLEGQETQY
TRBJ2-7 | 14 | TRBD1 | TRBV11-3 | ASSLGATGGPYEQY
TRBJ2-2 | 10 | . | TRBV19 | ASSKATGELF
TRBJ2-5 | 13 | TRBD1 | TRBV5-1 | ASSRTGETGETQY
TRBJ1-2 | 12 | . | TRBV7-8 | ASSYAGTPYGYT
TRBJ2-7 | 10 | . | TRBV28 | ASSPPAYEQY
TRBJ2-1 | 13 | TRBD1 | TRBV7-3 | ASSLMGQVENEQF
TRBJ2-7 | 9 | . | TRBV28 | ASSRFSEQY
TRBJ2-5 | 12 | TRBD1 | TRBV6-1 | ASSPTGGRETQY
TRBJ2-7 | 12 | TRBD2 | TRBV19 | ASSIDSGDYEQY
TRBJ1-6 | 12 | . | TRBV30 | AWSGKGYNSPLH
TRBJ2-7 | 11 | . | TRBV23-1 | ASSRHRAYEQY
TRBJ2-1 | 14 | TRBD1 | TRBV18 | ASSPPGDRDHNEQF
TRBJ1-2 | 11 | . | TRBV19 | ASSGQGNYGYT
TRBJ2-5 | 10 | . | TRBV28 | ASSTPRETQY
TRBJ2-2 | 13 | TRBD1 | TRBV6-5 | ASSSGTGEIGELF
TRBJ1-3 | 14 | . | TRBV7-8 | ASSVDAGTLGNTIY
TRBJ2-7 | 13 | . | TRBV19 | ASSIIQAGTYEQY
TRBJ1-5 | 12 | . | TRBV7-2 | ASSRDLAGQPQH
TRBJ2-5 | 12 | . | TRBV10-2 | ASNLQGEQETQY
TRBJ1-5 | 14 | . | TRBV9 | ASSVDAGASNQPQH
TRBJ1-4 | 13 | . | TRBV4-3 | ASSQAVRVNEKLF
TRBJ1-2 | 12 | . | TRBV30 | AWSAGGLNYGYT
TRBJ2-3 | 13 | . | TRBV7-2 | ASSLVQGIPYTQY
TRBJ1-3 | 15 | . | TRBV7-9 | ASTAYWEGSSGNTIY
TRBJ1-2 | 13 | . | TRBV10-3 | AISPGAGDNYGYT
TRBJ1-2 | 9 | TRBD1 | TRBV29-1 | SAEGAREYT
TRBJ1-5 | 12 | . | TRBV5-1 | ASSSGSGNQPQH
TRBJ2-2 | 13 | TRBD1 | TRBV7-2 | ASSLTGGRTGELF
TRBJ1-4 | 12 | TRBD1 | TRBV30 | AWRRTGGQEKLF
TRBJ2-4 | 11 | TRBD1 | TRBV27 | ASRRTGENIQY
TRBJ1-5 | 10 | . | TRBV6-5 | ASSYNLTPQH